This TCR beta chain derives from a study of T-cell reconstitution after alpha-beta-depleted transplantation in children. Preparation of the TCRbeta library used unique molecular identifiers. MiXCR, run by TCRdb on the PCR reads, gives a single entry per CDR3 protein. The profile covers 200,000 to 250,000 distinct CDR3 sequences, with about 6.6% appearing a single time and less than 7% taken by the ten largest. This clonotype was observed at least ten times. The CDR3 is made up of 14 amino acids. V was cut by 8 bases and J by 4 bases, with 15 bases left in between. This receptor was identified in a boy aged 2 to 10 with acute lymphoblastic leukemia, due to receive a stem cell transplant. The chain couples TRBV12-3 or TRBV12-4 to TRBJ1-3; tentatively, D is TRBD1 (6 bases). The specimen comprised PBMCs, sampled before TCRalphabeta/CD19-depleted stem cell transplant. Here the CDR3 reads CASQGHPSGNTIYF. CDR3 sequence (DNA): TGTGCCAGCCAGGGACACCCATCCGGAAACACCATATATTTT.